These T cell receptor beta chains were read from a single sample in a study of beta chain features in type 1 diabetes. Assay used: immunoSEQ multiplex PCR; TCRdb lists only in-frame clones, some missing. The sample includes roughly 730,000 clones, roughly an eighth seen only once; the top ten take approximately 0.022%. The sample taken for sequencing was naive CD4+ T cells from blood. The receptors were sampled from a man between 18 and 35 years old with type 1 diabetes. CDR3s include the opening cysteine and the closing phenylalanine or tryptophan. D genes are given only for firm matches. Rows may omit the clone size; those that give it use once, few, many or a size class.

j_gene: TRBJ1-6
abundance: -
v_gene: TRBV25-1
d_gene: TRBD1
CDR3nt: TGTGCCAGCAGTGAAAATGACAGGGCCTTCTTTAATTCACCCCTCCACTTT
CDR3aa: CASSENDRAFFNSPLHF

j_gene: TRBJ2-3
abundance: few
v_gene: TRBV6-6
d_gene: -
CDR3nt: TGTGCCAGCAGTTACCCGAGCGGGAGCACAGATACGCAGTATTTT
CDR3aa: CASSYPSGSTDTQYF

j_gene: TRBJ1-1
abundance: few
v_gene: TRBV7-2
d_gene: -
CDR3nt: TGTGCCAGCAGCTTACCCCTCACGGGGATTGAAGCTTTCTTT
CDR3aa: CASSLPLTGIEAFF

j_gene: TRBJ2-2
abundance: few
v_gene: TRBV11-2
d_gene: -
CDR3nt: TGTGCCAGCAGCTTCAGGGCAGATAACACCGGGGAGCTGTTTTTT
CDR3aa: CASSFRADNTGELFF

j_gene: TRBJ1-5
abundance: -
v_gene: TRBV5-6
d_gene: TRBD1
CDR3nt: TGTGCCAGCAGCTCCCAGGGACAGGGAGAGGGTCAGCCCCAGCATTTT
CDR3aa: CASSSQGQGEGQPQHF

j_gene: TRBJ2-7
abundance: -
v_gene: TRBV7-9
d_gene: -
CDR3nt: TGTGCCAGCAGTTCCGGGACACCAACCTACGAGCAGTACTTC
CDR3aa: CASSSGTPTYEQYF

j_gene: TRBJ2-1
abundance: few
v_gene: TRBV28
d_gene: TRBD2
CDR3nt: TGTGCCAGCAGCGCGGCGGGAGATCCGGACAATGAGCAGTTCTTC
CDR3aa: CASSAAGDPDNEQFF

j_gene: TRBJ2-7
abundance: -
v_gene: TRBV4-1
d_gene: -
CDR3nt: TGCGCCAGCAGCCAAGAGGTGGACGGCTTGGCCCTCTACGAGCAGTACTTC
CDR3aa: CASSQEVDGLALYEQYF

j_gene: TRBJ2-5
abundance: few
v_gene: TRBV27
d_gene: -
CDR3nt: TGTGCCACCACCCAACGGGGCCCGGCGGGGACCCAGTACTTC
CDR3aa: CATTQRGPAGTQYF

j_gene: TRBJ2-6
abundance: few
v_gene: TRBV11-2
d_gene: -
CDR3nt: TGTGCCAGCAGCTTAGTCAGGTTCGGAGGGGCCTCGGGGGCCAACGTCCTGACTTTC
CDR3aa: CASSLVRFGGASGANVLTF

j_gene: TRBJ1-4
abundance: once
v_gene: TRBV29-1
d_gene: TRBD1
CDR3nt: TGCAGCGTTAGACAGGGAGCGACATTTGCAACTAATGAAAAACTGTTTTTT
CDR3aa: CSVRQGATFATNEKLFF

j_gene: TRBJ2-5
abundance: -
v_gene: TRBV5-1
d_gene: TRBD1
CDR3nt: TGCGCCAGCAGCTTGGGACAGGGCCCCCAAGAGACCCAGTACTTC
CDR3aa: CASSLGQGPQETQYF

j_gene: TRBJ1-3
abundance: few
v_gene: TRBV29-1
d_gene: -
CDR3nt: TGCAGCGTTGAAGTCCGGGGTAGGTCTGGAAACACCATATATTTT
CDR3aa: CSVEVRGRSGNTIYF

j_gene: TRBJ1-6
abundance: -
v_gene: TRBV29-1
d_gene: TRBD1
CDR3nt: TGCAGCGTAGGACAGGGGGATAATTCACCCCTCCACTTT
CDR3aa: CSVGQGDNSPLHF

j_gene: TRBJ2-1
abundance: -
v_gene: TRBV5-1
d_gene: -
CDR3nt: TGCGCCAGCAGCCCTAATAGAGGGAGCTACAATGAGCAGTTCTTC
CDR3aa: CASSPNRGSYNEQFF

j_gene: TRBJ2-1
abundance: -
v_gene: TRBV6-6
d_gene: -
CDR3nt: TGTGCCAGCAGTTATACTGTCTATGAGCAGTTCTTC
CDR3aa: CASSYTVYEQFF

j_gene: TRBJ2-3
abundance: few
v_gene: TRBV19
d_gene: TRBD1
CDR3nt: TGTGCCAGTAGTACGACAGGGATGGGTACGCAGTATTTT
CDR3aa: CASSTTGMGTQYF

j_gene: TRBJ2-7
abundance: -
v_gene: TRBV7-2
d_gene: -
CDR3nt: TGTGCCAGCAGCTCGGACCCGACCTCCTACGAGCAGTACTTC
CDR3aa: CASSSDPTSYEQYF

j_gene: TRBJ1-4
abundance: -
v_gene: TRBV19
d_gene: TRBD1
CDR3nt: TGTGCCAGTAGAAGACAGGGGGAATCGAGTGAAAAACTGTTTTTT
CDR3aa: CASRRQGESSEKLFF

j_gene: TRBJ2-1
abundance: few
v_gene: TRBV2
d_gene: TRBD2
CDR3nt: TGTGCCAGCTATGGTTGGGGGCCTAGCGGGTCCTACAATGAGCAGTTCTTC
CDR3aa: CASYGWGPSGSYNEQFF

j_gene: TRBJ2-7
abundance: -
v_gene: TRBV18
d_gene: -
CDR3nt: TGTGCCAGCCGAGATTCGACAGTCTCCTACGAGCAGTACTTC
CDR3aa: CASRDSTVSYEQYF

j_gene: TRBJ2-5
abundance: few
v_gene: TRBV30
d_gene: -
CDR3nt: TGTGCCTGGAGGGGGGCGACCCAGTACTTC
CDR3aa: CAWRGATQYF

j_gene: TRBJ1-1
abundance: -
v_gene: TRBV30
d_gene: TRBD1
CDR3nt: TGTGCCTGGAGCGACGGGACAGTCCGGGGGACGGACACTGAAGCTTTCTTT
CDR3aa: CAWSDGTVRGTDTEAFF

j_gene: TRBJ1-5
abundance: few
v_gene: TRBV10-3
d_gene: -
CDR3nt: TGTGCCATCAGTGAGTCAGTCCTAAACGATCAGCCCCAGCATTTT
CDR3aa: CAISESVLNDQPQHF

j_gene: TRBJ1-1
abundance: -
v_gene: TRBV7-2
d_gene: -
CDR3nt: TGTGCCAGCAGCTTAGCGTCAGGGGCAGCGGACACTGAAGCTTTCTTT
CDR3aa: CASSLASGAADTEAFF

j_gene: TRBJ2-2
abundance: few
v_gene: TRBV19
d_gene: -
CDR3nt: TGTGCCAGTATCATGGGAGTTAGCGGGGAGCTGTTTTTT
CDR3aa: CASIMGVSGELFF

j_gene: TRBJ1-4
abundance: -
v_gene: TRBV18
d_gene: -
CDR3nt: TGTGCCAGCTCACCGGGGAAGGGCCGAGCAACTAATGAAAAACTGTTTTTT
CDR3aa: CASSPGKGRATNEKLFF

j_gene: TRBJ1-2
abundance: -
v_gene: TRBV19
d_gene: -
CDR3nt: TGTGCCAGTAGTTCCACCCCCGGGGGGAACTATGGCTACACCTTC
CDR3aa: CASSSTPGGNYGYTF

j_gene: TRBJ1-5
abundance: few
v_gene: TRBV7-2
d_gene: -
CDR3nt: TGTGCCAGCAGCCCCGGTGGGACTATCAATCAGCCCCAGCATTTT
CDR3aa: CASSPGGTINQPQHF

j_gene: TRBJ1-4
abundance: -
v_gene: TRBV11-2
d_gene: -
CDR3nt: TGTGCCAGCAGCTTAGACTCAGGGTTGACTAATGAAAAACTGTTTTTT
CDR3aa: CASSLDSGLTNEKLFF

j_gene: TRBJ2-2
abundance: few
v_gene: TRBV30
d_gene: -
CDR3nt: TGTGCCTGGAGTGTACTTAACACCGGGGAGCTGTTTTTT
CDR3aa: CAWSVLNTGELFF

j_gene: TRBJ1-2
abundance: -
v_gene: TRBV14
d_gene: -
CDR3nt: TGTGCCAGCAGCCAAGGGGCAGCCCTATGGAGCTATGGCTACACCTTC
CDR3aa: CASSQGAALWSYGYTF

j_gene: TRBJ1-1
abundance: few
v_gene: TRBV7-9
d_gene: -
CDR3nt: TGTGCCAGCAGCTTTGGTCTGAACACTGAAGCTTTCTTT
CDR3aa: CASSFGLNTEAFF